Presented here are 17 T cell receptor beta chains from one specimen sequenced in a study of blood T cell repertoires in COVID-19. Using immunoSEQ multiplex PCR, the repertoire was profiled, and TCRdb retains in-frame clones only, with some absent. The profile covers 250,000 or so clones, with more than 75% appearing a single time and about 7% taken by the ten largest. Sample: PBMCs or T cells enriched from blood (not recorded which). These receptors all come from a woman in her forties or fifties who had been exposed to COVID-19.

On this clone itself: This sample also contains other DNA sequences that code for the same CDR3. The V gene is TRBV10-3, the J gene TRBJ1-1; weak D call: TRBD1 (6 bases). CDR3 length: 13 amino acids. CDR1 ENHRY and CDR2 SYGVKD come from the germline V gene. V was trimmed by 3 bases and J by 5 bases, leaving 10 bases between them. Written as DNA, the CDR3 is TGTGCCATCAGTGAAACAGGGAGTACTGAAGCTTTCTTT. This sequence encodes CAISETGSTEAFF.

The rearrangement uses TRBV10-3 and TRBJ1-1, with D possibly TRBD1 on 6 matching bases. From germline, CDR1 is ENHRY and CDR2 SYGVKD. Trimming shortened V by 3 bases and J by 4 bases, and 12 bases separated the two germline ends. The CDR3 covers 14 residues. The CDR3 bases are TGTGCCATCAGTGACGTACAGGGTACCACTGAAGCTTTCTTT. Translation gives CAISDVQGTTEAFF.

The chain links TRBV5-1 to TRBJ1-1; D is perhaps TRBD1 (5 bases). CDR1 is SGHRS, CDR2 YFSETQ, per germline. Trimming cost V 5 bases and J 1 base, with 12 bases left between them. The CDR3 loop spans 14 amino acids. CDR3 in DNA: TGCGCCAGCAGACAACAAACAGGGAACACTGAAGCTTTCTTT. It codes for CASRQQTGNTEAFF.

This chain connects TRBV11-2 to TRBJ2-4; 7 nucleotides agree with TRBD2. CDR1 and CDR2 from the germline V gene are SGHAT and FQNNGV. The junction had 5 bases not matched to a gene; V was cut back by 5 bases and J by 1 base. The CDR3 consists of 15 residues. This CDR3 reads CASSTFGGAKNIQYF. CDR3 DNA sequence: TGTGCCAGCAGCACATTCGGGGGGGCCAAAAACATTCAGTACTTC.

This sequence joins TRBV19 and TRBJ1-6; 9 nucleotides align to TRBD1. This CDR3 region has 15 residues. V lost 7 bases and J lost 5; bases outside the gene matches: 6. Germline CDR1 is LNHDA and CDR2 is SQIVND (reference sequence). CDR3 in DNA: TGTGCCAGTAACCCACAGGGGGCCGATAATTCACCCCTCCACTTT. This codes for CASNPQGADNSPLHF.

This clone was picked up a small number of times. V and J are TRBV27 and TRBJ2-1; 8 bases fit TRBD2. There are 16 residues in the CDR3. V lost 2 bases to trimming and J lost 7 bases; unmatched junction nucleotides: 10. Per the germline V gene, CDR1 is MNHEY and CDR2 is SMNVEV (reference sequence). CDR3 region: CASSLVRRGVANEQFF. For the CDR3, the DNA is TGTGCCAGCAGTTTAGTGAGGCGGGGGGTGGCTAATGAGCAGTTCTTC.

The chain joins TRBV7-2 to TRBJ2-7, with D perhaps TRBD1 (5 bases). The CDR3 totals 13 residues. Germline CDR1 reads SGHTA; CDR2 reads FQGNSA. The V and J ends lost 5 bases and 3 bases respectively, with 11 bases between them. In DNA, the CDR3 is TGTGCCAGCAGCCCGACAGCCATCTACGAGCAGTACTTC. The encoded protein is CASSPTAIYEQYF.

The J gene is TRBJ2-2, the V gene TRBV19, with 7 positions matching TRBD2. Germline V gene lookup returns CDR1 LNHDA and CDR2 SQIVND (reference sequence). Unmatched junction bases numbered 3, after V lost 1 base and J lost 10 bases. This CDR3 is built from 13 residues. CDR3 nucleotide sequence: TGTGCCAGTAGTATAGTGGCGGGAGAGGAGCTGTTTTTT. Protein sequence: CASSIVAGEELFF. Using reference TRBV19 and TRBJ2-2 for the parts outside the CDR3, the full variable domain is DGGITQSPKYLFRKEGQNVTLSCEQNLNHDAMYWYRQDPGQGLRLIYYSQIVNDFQKGDIAEGYSVSREKKESFPLTVTSAQKNPTAFYLCASSIVAGEELFFGEGSRLTVL.

The genes are TRBV5-1 and TRBJ1-1, with D maybe TRBD1 (6 bases). V dropped 3 bases and J dropped 0 bases, with 15 bases sitting between them. In germline, CDR1 is SGHRS, CDR2 YFSETQ. This CDR3 has 16 amino acids. The CDR3, as DNA: TGCGCCAGCAGCTGGGTACAGGGTTCTATGAACACTGAAGCTTTCTTT. It translates to CASSWVQGSMNTEAFF.

The chain couples TRBV18 to TRBJ2-7, with 8 nucleotides matching TRBD2. This CDR3 has 15 residues. In germline, CDR1 is KGHSH, CDR2 LQKENI. The ends lost 6 bases at V and 1 base at J; junction bases unmatched: 8. For the CDR3, the DNA is TGTGCCAGCTCGTCAAGCGGGGGAGTTTCCTACGAGCAGTACTTC. This translates into CASSSSGGVSYEQYF.

V usage is TRBV7-8 and J usage is TRBJ1-1, with 10 positions matching TRBD1. The germline V gene has CDR1 SGHVS and CDR2 FQNEAQ. Germline trimming cut 1 base from V and 10 bases from J; bases unmatched to any gene: 3. The length of the CDR3 is 13 residues. This chain's CDR3 is CASSLGQGARAFF. CDR3 DNA: TGTGCCAGCAGCTTAGGACAGGGGGCTAGAGCTTTCTTT.

The chain uses TRBV9 and TRBJ1-1, with D unresolved. CDR1 and CDR2 (germline): SGDLS, YYNGEE. The CDR3 totals 15 residues. V lost 0 bases and J 4 bases, leaving 13 bases between the germline ends. Here the CDR3 DNA reads TGTGCCAGCAGCGTAGGTACGGGAGTGGGCACTGAAGCTTTCTTT. Its protein is CASSVGTGVGTEAFF.

V and J are TRBV18 and TRBJ2-3, with D uncertain. This CDR3 has 14 residues. Germline lookup yields CDR1 KGHSH and CDR2 LQKENI. Trimming removed 6 bases from V and 2 bases from J, with 12 bases in between. The CDR3 region has the DNA TGTGCCAGCTCCAGGATCCACCTCACAGATACGCAGTATTTT. Residues: CASSRIHLTDTQYF.

The chain joins TRBV2 to TRBJ2-1; TRBD2 aligns across 8 bases. The CDR3 is made up of 15 amino acids. J gave up 9 bases and V 4 bases, and 11 bases lay outside the gene matches. Germline assignment: CDR1 SNHLY and CDR2 FYNNEI. The CDR3: CASSGSVSGAGEQFF. In DNA form, the CDR3 reads TGTGCCAGCAGTGGGAGTGTTAGCGGGGCAGGTGAGCAGTTCTTC.

The chain uses TRBV29-1 and TRBJ2-1; 7 bases are shared with TRBD2. Germline lookup yields CDR1 SQVTM and CDR2 ANQGSEA. CDR3 length equals 12 residues. The CDR3 spells CRAGGAYNEQFF. The CDR3 nucleotides are TGCAGGGCTGGGGGGGCCTACAATGAGCAGTTCTTC.

The chain combines TRBV2 with TRBJ2-2, with TRBD1 identical over 9 bases. The germline gives CDR1 SNHLY, CDR2 FYNNEI. This CDR3 spans 15 amino acids. V shed 4 bases, J shed 2 bases, and the junction held 2 bases outside the gene matches. CDR3 residues: CASSGGQGNTGELFF. The CDR3 nucleotides are TGTGCCAGCAGTGGGGGACAGGGTAACACCGGGGAGCTGTTTTTT. Filled out from reference TRBV2 and TRBJ2-2, the complete variable domain reads EPEVTQTPSHQVTQMGQEVILRCVPISNHLYFYWYRQILGQKVEFLVSFYNNEISEKSEIFDDQFSVERPDGSNFTLKIRSTKLEDSAMYFCASSGGQGNTGELFFGEGSRLTVL.

The gene calls are TRBV5-8 and TRBJ2-7, with a weak D call TRBD2 (6 bases). Trimming removed 0 bases at V and 7 bases at J, with 11 bases between. Looked up from germline, CDR1 is SGHTS and CDR2 is YDEGEE. There are 13 residues in the CDR3. CDR3 protein: CASSLGGLREQYF. CDR3 nucleotide sequence: TGTGCCAGCAGCTTGGGGGGACTGAGAGAGCAGTACTTC. Variable domain in full (rest from reference TRBV5-8 and TRBJ2-7): EAGVTQSPTHLIKTRGQQATLRCSPISGHTSVYWYQQALGLGLQFLLWYDEGEERNRGNFPPRFSGRQFPNYSSELNVNALELEDSALYLCASSLGGLREQYFGPGTRLTVT.